Following are 10 T cell receptor beta chains from one sample sequenced in a study of human T cells and chemical hapten exposure. The time point denotes: patch test 1, 2 weeks after DPC sensitization. Treatment given: therapeutic diphenylcyclopropenone sensitization with weekly scalp DPC. TCRdb processed the RACE reads anew with MiXCR; each CDR3 protein has one entry. The data contain 300,000 to 350,000 distinct CDR3 sequences, around 7% of them singletons. The source was whole blood, collected in connection with sensitization to the hapten diphenylcyclopropenone (DPC). These receptors all come from a woman aged 18-29 years with alopecia areata. Some clones in this sample may be carry-over from other donors' samples.

This clonotype was recorded a few times. The rearrangement uses TRBV11-2 and TRBJ1-4, with 7 nucleotides matching TRBD1. This CDR3 is 14 amino acids long. CDR1 and CDR2 from the germline V gene are SGHAT and FQNNGV. J lost 7 bases, V lost 4 bases, and 6 bases had no gene match. The CDR3 nucleotides are TGTGCCAGCAGCTGGCGACAGGGTCGTGAAAAACTGTTTTTT. Protein sequence: CASSWRQGREKLFF.

This clonotype was found a few times. This rearrangement joins TRBV6-5 to TRBJ2-7, with 9 nucleotides matching TRBD1. Trimming cost V 5 bases and J 3 bases; bases outside gene matches: 8. The CDR3 is made up of 15 amino acids. Germline CDR1 MNHEY, CDR2 SVGAGI. The CDR3 DNA is TGTGCCAGCAGTCCGGGACAGGGTACTCTCTACGAGCAGTACTTC. It translates to CASSPGQGTLYEQYF.

This rearrangement joins TRBV11-2 to TRBJ1-1, with 7 bases matching TRBD1. This CDR3 spans 14 amino acids. The V gene end was trimmed by 5 bases and the J gene end by 7 bases; junction bases not matched to a gene: 10. Looked up from germline, CDR1 is SGHAT and CDR2 is FQNNGV. CDR3 nucleotides: TGTGCCAGCAGCACCCCTAGGACAGGAGTTGAAGCTTTCTTT. This translates into CASSTPRTGVEAFF.

The chain couples TRBV20-1 to TRBJ2-1, with no clear D. Germline CDR1 reads DFQATT; CDR2 reads SNEGSKA (reference sequence). The CDR3 spans 15 residues. The V end was cut by 7 bases, the J end by 5 bases, with 21 bases between. CDR3 in DNA: TGCAGTGTACCCCACGGCGCCTCGGCAGACAATGAGCAGTTCTTC. Its translation is CSVPHGASADNEQFF.

This clonotype was counted at least ten times. The chain combines TRBV27 with TRBJ2-3; no reliable D call. V was trimmed by 2 bases and J by 4 bases, leaving 10 bases between them. The germline V gene encodes CDR1 MNHEY and CDR2 SMNVEV (reference sequence). The CDR3 consists of 14 residues. CDR3 coding DNA: TGTGCCAGCAGTTTAAGGATTCGAGCAGATACGCAGTATTTT. Protein sequence: CASSLRIRADTQYF.

The gene calls are TRBV20-1 and TRBJ2-3; 7 nucleotides match TRBD1. This CDR3 is built from 15 residues. V lost 2 bases and J lost 2; bases outside the gene matches: 7. Looked up from germline, CDR1 is DFQATT and CDR2 is SNEGSKA (reference sequence). The CDR3 coding sequence is TGCAGTGCTAGACCCAGGGGGTTTGCCACAGATACGCAGTATTTT. Protein sequence: CSARPRGFATDTQYF.

This clonotype was seen many times. The chain uses TRBV12-3 or TRBV12-4 and TRBJ2-1; D is perhaps TRBD2 (6 bases). Trimming pared 3 bases from V and 2 bases from J, leaving 17 bases between. The CDR3 totals 17 residues. CDR3: CASSFSRGTLTYNEQFF. DNA of the CDR3: TGTGCCAGCAGTTTTTCCCGGGGGACCCTCACCTACAATGAGCAGTTCTTC.

This clonotype was picked up a small number of times. The rearrangement links TRBV2 to TRBJ1-6; 8 bases match TRBD1. Germline CDR1 and CDR2: SNHLY and FYNNEI. Trimming at V came to 5 bases and at J to 10 bases, leaving 10 bases not matched to a gene. The CDR3 extends over 15 amino acids. The DNA of the CDR3 is TGTGCCAGCAGTATCGGACAGGGCAATCTATCACCCCTCCACTTT. Amino acid sequence: CASSIGQGNLSPLHF.

This clonotype was seen more than once but under ten times. The V gene is TRBV29-1, the J gene TRBJ1-5, with no clear D. In germline, CDR1 is SQVTM, CDR2 ANQGSEA. Trimming cost V 1 base and J 6 bases, with 10 bases left between them. This CDR3 comprises 13 residues. CDR3 sequence (DNA): TGCAGCGTTGAAGTTCCAAACGGTCAGCCCCAGCATTTT. It translates to CSVEVPNGQPQHF.

The genes are TRBV9 and TRBJ2-4; the D is unclear. Trimming took 0 bases from V and 3 from J, leaving 4 bases between them. Per the germline V gene, CDR1 is SGDLS and CDR2 is YYNGEE. This CDR3 contains 13 residues. The CDR3 DNA reads TGTGCCAGCAGCGTAGAAAACAAAAACATTCAGTACTTC. As protein: CASSVENKNIQYF.